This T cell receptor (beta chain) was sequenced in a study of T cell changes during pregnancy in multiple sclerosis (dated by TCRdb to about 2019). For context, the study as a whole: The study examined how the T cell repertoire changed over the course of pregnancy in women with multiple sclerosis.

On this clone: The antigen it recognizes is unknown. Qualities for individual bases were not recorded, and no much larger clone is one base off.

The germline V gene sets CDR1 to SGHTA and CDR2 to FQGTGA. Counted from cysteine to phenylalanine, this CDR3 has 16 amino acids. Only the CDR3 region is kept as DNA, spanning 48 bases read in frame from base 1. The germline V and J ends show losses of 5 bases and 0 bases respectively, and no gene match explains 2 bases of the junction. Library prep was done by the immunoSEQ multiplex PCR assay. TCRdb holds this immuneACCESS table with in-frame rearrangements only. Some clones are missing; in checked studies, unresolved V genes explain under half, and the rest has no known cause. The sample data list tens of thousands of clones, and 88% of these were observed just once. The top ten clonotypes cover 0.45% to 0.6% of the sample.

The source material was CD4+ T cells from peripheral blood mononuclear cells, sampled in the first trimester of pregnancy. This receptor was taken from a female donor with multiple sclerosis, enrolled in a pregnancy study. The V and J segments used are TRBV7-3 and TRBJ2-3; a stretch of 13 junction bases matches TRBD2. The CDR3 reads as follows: CASSQGLAGSTDTQYF. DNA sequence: TGTGCCAGCAGCCAGGGACTAGCGGGAAGCACAGATACGCAGTATTTT.